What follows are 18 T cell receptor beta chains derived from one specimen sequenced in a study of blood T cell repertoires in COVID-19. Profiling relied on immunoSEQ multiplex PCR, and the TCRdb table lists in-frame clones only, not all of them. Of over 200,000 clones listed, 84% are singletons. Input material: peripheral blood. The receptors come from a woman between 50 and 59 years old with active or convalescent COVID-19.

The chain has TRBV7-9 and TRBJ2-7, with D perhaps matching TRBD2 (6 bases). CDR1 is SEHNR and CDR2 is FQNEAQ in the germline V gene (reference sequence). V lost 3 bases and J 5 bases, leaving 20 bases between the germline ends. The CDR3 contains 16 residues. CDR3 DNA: TGTGCCAGCAGCTTGACCCGGGAGCGGCGTGGGGACGAGCAGTACTTC. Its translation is CASSLTRERRGDEQYF.

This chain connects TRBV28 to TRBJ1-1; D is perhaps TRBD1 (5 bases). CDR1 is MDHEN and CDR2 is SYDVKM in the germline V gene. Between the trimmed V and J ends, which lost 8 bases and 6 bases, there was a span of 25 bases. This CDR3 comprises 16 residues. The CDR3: CASAGFFDQGRSEAFF. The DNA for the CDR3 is TGTGCCAGCGCCGGGTTCTTCGACCAGGGAAGGTCTGAAGCTTTCTTT.

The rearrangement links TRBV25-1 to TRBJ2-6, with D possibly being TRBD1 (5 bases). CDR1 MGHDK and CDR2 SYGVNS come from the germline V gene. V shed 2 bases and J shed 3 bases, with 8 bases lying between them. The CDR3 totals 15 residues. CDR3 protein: CASSEAGFGANVLTF. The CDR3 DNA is TGTGCCAGCAGTGAAGCAGGGTTTGGGGCCAACGTCCTGACTTTC.

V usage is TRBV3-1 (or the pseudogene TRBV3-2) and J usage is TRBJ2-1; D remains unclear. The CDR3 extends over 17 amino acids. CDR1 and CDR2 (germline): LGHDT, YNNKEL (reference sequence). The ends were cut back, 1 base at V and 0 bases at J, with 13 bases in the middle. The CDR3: CASSQGYRFSSYNEQFF. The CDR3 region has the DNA TGTGCCAGCAGCCAAGGTTATCGGTTTAGCTCCTACAATGAGCAGTTCTTC.

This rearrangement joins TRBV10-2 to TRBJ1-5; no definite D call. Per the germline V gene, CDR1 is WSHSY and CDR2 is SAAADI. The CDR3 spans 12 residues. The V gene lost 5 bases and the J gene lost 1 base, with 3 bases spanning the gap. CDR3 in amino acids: CASSTSNQPQHF. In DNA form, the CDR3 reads TGCGCCAGCAGTACAAGCAATCAGCCCCAGCATTTT.

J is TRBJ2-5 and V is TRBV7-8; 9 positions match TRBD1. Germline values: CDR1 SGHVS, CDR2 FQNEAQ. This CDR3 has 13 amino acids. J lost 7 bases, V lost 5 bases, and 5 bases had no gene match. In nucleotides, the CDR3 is TGTGCCAGCAGCCTGGGGACAGGGAGGACCCAGTACTTC. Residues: CASSLGTGRTQYF.

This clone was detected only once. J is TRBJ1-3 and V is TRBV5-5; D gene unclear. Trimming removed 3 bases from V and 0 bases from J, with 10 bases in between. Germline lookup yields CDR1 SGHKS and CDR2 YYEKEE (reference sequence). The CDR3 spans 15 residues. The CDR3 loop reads CASSSRSFSGNTIYF. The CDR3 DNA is TGTGCCAGCAGCTCTCGGAGCTTCTCTGGAAACACCATATATTTT.

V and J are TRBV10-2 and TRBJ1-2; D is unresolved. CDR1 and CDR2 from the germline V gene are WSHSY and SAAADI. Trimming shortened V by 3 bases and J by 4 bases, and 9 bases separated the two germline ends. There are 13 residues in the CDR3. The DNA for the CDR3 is TGCGCCAGCAGTGACGGAGCGGGCTATGGCTACACCTTC. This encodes CASSDGAGYGYTF.

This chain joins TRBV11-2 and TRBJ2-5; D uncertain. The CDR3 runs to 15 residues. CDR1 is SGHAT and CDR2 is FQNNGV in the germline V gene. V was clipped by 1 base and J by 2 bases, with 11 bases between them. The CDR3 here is CASSLGWAEQETQYF. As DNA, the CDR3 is TGTGCCAGCAGCTTAGGTTGGGCAGAACAAGAGACCCAGTACTTC.

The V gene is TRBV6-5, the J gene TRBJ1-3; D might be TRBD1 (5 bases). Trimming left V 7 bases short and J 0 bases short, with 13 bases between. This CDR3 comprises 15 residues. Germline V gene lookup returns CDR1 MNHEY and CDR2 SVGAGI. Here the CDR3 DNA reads TGTGCCAGCACCCTAGACAGTTTCTCTGGAAACACCATATATTTT. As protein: CASTLDSFSGNTIYF.

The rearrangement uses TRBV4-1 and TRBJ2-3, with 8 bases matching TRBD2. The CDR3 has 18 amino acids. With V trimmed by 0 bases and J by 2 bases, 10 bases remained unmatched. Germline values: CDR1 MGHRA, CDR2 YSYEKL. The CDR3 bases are TGCGCCAGCAGCCAAGAACAGACTAGCGCCTACCCCACAGATACGCAGTATTTT. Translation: CASSQEQTSAYPTDTQYF.

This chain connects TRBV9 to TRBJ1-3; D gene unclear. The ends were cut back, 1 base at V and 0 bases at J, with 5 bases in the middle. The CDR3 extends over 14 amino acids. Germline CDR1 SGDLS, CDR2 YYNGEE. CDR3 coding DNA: TGTGCCAGCAGCGTAAGCCTCTCTGGAAACACCATATATTTT. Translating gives CASSVSLSGNTIYF.

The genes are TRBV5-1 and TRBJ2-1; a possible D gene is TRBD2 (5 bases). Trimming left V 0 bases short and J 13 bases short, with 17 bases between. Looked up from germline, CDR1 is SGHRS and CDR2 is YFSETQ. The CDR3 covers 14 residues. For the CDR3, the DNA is TGCGCCAGCAGCTTGGGGACTGCCTCCGGCCCCCAGTTCTTC. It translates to CASSLGTASGPQFF.

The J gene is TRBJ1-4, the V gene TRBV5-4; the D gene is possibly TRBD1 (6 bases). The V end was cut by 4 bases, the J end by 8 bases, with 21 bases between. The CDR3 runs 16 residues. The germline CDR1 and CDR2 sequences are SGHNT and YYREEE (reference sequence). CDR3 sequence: CASSDQRGGNREKLFF. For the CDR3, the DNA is TGTGCCAGCAGCGACCAGAGGGGGGGGAACAGAGAAAAACTGTTTTTT. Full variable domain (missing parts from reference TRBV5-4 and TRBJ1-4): ETGVTQSPTHLIKTRGQQVTLRCSSQSGHNTVSWYQQALGQGPQFIFQYYREEENGRGNFPPRFSGLQFPNYSSELNVNALELDDSALYLCASSDQRGGNREKLFFGSGTQLSVL.

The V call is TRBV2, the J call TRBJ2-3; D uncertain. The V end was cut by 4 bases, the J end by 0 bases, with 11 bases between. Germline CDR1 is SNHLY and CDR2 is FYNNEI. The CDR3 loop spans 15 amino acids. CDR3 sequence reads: CASSGVSASTDTQYF. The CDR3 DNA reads TGTGCCAGCAGTGGGGTCAGCGCGAGCACAGATACGCAGTATTTT.

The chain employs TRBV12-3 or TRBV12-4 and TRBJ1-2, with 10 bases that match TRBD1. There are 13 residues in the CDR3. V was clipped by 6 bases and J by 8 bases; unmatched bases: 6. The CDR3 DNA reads TGTGCCAGCAGGGCCGGGACAGGGGACGGCTACACCTTC. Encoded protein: CASRAGTGDGYTF.

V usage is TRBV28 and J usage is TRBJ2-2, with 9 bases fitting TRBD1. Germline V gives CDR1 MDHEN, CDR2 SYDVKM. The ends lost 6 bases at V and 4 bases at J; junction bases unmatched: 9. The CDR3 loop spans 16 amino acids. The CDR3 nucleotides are TGTGCCAGCAGCCTCCAACAGGGGGCGGGCACCGGGGAGCTGTTTTTT. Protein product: CASSLQQGAGTGELFF.

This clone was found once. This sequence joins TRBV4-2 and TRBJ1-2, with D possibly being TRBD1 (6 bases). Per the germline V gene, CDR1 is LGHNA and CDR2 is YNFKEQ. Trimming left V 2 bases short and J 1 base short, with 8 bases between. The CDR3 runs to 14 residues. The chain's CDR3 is CASSQQGYNYGYTF. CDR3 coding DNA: TGTGCCAGCAGCCAACAGGGGTATAACTATGGCTACACCTTC.